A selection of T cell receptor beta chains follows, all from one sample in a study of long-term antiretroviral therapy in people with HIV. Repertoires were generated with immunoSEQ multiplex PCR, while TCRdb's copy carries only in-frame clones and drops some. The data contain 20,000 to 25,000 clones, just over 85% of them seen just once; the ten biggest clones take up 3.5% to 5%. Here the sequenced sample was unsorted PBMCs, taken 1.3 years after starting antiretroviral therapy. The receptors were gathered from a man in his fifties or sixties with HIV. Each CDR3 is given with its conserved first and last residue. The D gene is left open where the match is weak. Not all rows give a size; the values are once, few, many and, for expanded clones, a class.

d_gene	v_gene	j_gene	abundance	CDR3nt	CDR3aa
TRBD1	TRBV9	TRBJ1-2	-	TGTGCCAGCAGCACACGGGACAGGGTCTCTGGCTACACCTTC	CASSTRDRVSGYTF
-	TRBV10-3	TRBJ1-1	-	TGTGCCATCAGATCGAGTGGGAACACTGAAGCTTTCTTT	CAIRSSGNTEAFF
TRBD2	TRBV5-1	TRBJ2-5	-	TGCGCCAGCAGCGCAGCGGGGAACCAAGAGACCCAGTACTTC	CASSAAGNQETQYF
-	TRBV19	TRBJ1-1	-	TGTGCCAGTAGTCTTTGGGACCAAGAGGCTTTCTTT	CASSLWDQEAFF
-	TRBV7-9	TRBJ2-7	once	TGTGCCAGCAGCCTCTCCTACGAGCAGTACTTC	CASSLSYEQYF
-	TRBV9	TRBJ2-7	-	TGTGCCAGCAGCCAAAGCGGGTCCCCGGAATACGAGCAGTACTTC	CASSQSGSPEYEQYF
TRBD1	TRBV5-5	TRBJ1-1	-	TGTGCCAGCAGCACGCCGGGACAGGGAAACACTGAAGCTTTCTTT	CASSTPGQGNTEAFF
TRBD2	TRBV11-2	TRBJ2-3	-	TGTGCTATAAATCGGGGGGGCGGAACAGATACGCAGTATTTT	CAINRGGGTDTQYF
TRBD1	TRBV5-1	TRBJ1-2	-	TGCGCCAGCAGCTTACAGACAGGGGACGGCTACACCTTC	CASSLQTGDGYTF
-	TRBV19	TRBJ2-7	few	TGTGCCACCTCGTCGGACTACGAGCAGTACTTC	CATSSDYEQYF
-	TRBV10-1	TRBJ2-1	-	TGCGCCAGCAGTGAGTCGCCCAATTACAATGAGCAGTTCTTC	CASSESPNYNEQFF
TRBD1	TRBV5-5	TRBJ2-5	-	TGTGCCAGCAGCCTCACAGGGGGCCTAGAGACCCAGTACTTC	CASSLTGGLETQYF
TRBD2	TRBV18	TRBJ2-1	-	TGTGCCAGCTCACCACCTAGCGGGTGGGGTGAGCAGTTCTTC	CASSPPSGWGEQFF
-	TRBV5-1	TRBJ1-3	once	TGCGCCAGCGGGTCCCAACCATCAGATTCTGGAAACACCATATATTTT	CASGSQPSDSGNTIYF
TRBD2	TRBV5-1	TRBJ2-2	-	TGCGCCAGCAGCTTGACTAGCGGGAGCACCGGGGAGCTGTTTTTT	CASSLTSGSTGELFF
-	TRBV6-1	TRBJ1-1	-	TGTGCCAGCAGTGAACTCCCCCCAGTCACTGAAGCTTTCTTT	CASSELPPVTEAFF
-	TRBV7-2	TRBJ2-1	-	TGTGCCAGCAGCTTGCCCGGAATTCGGTGGAATGAGCAGTTCTTC	CASSLPGIRWNEQFF